Listed below are T cell receptor beta chains from one sample, sequenced in a study of beta chain features in type 1 diabetes. Sequencing used immunoSEQ multiplex PCR; TCRdb keeps in-frame clones, though not all of them. Of 240,000 or so clones in the sample, 68% are singletons; the top ten hold about 0.05%. The sequenced material came from naive CD4+ T cells from blood. The receptors were sampled from a man younger than 45 in good health. The CDR3 runs from the conserved cysteine through the conserved F or W.

>TRBV7-2
CASSSRTSGTGTYF
>TRBV25-1
CASSEIRDQETQYF
>TRBV28
CASSPGLAGERYEQYF
>TRBV5-1
CASSLEGGRNNEQFF
>TRBV28
CASSLGQSNYGYTF
>TRBV7-9
CASNTGPANYGYTF
>TRBV7-2
CASSPVLYEQYF
>TRBV30
CARELQQPQHF
>TRBV30
CAWSPWTSDNEQFF
>TRBV29-1
CSVLDPGEKLFF
>TRBV30
CAWSRWGRQPQHF
>TRBV10-3
CAISVEPGTGEQYF
>TRBV2
CASGVWPQNIQYF
>TRBV30
CAWSEENNQPQHF
>TRBV4-1
CASSRGQGEGEQYF
>TRBV30
CAWTPREGSPLHF
>TRBV29-1
CSVLEETQYF
>TRBV29-1
CSVSGTRVLADTQYF
>TRBV7-9
CASSFKGDEQFF
>TRBV20-1
CSASLRGSF
>TRBV6-6
CATTRAGETQYF
>TRBV4-1
CASSQTSGSWETQYF
>TRBV20-1
CSPDEQYF
>TRBV30
CAWSDTTDTQYF